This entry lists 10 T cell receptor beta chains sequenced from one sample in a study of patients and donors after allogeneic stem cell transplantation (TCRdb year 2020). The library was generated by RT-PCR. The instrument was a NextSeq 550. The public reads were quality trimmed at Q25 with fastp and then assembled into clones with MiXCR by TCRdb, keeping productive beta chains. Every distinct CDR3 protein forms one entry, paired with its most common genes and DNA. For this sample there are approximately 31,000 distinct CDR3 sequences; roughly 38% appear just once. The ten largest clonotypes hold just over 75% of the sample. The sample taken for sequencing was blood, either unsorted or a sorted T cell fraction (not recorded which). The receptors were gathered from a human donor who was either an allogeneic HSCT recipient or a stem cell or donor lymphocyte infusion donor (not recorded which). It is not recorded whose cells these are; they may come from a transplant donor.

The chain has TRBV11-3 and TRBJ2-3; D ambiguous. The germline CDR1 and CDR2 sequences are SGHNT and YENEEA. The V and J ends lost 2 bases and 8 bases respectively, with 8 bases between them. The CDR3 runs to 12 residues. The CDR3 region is CASSLIGTTQYF. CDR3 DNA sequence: TGTGCCAGCAGCTTAATTGGAACTACGCAGTATTTT.

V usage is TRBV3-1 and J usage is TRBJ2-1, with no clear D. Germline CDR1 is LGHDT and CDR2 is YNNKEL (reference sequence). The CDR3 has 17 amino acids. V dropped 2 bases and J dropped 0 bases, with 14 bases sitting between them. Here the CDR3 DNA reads TGTGCCAGCAGCCAACTACCACCGTTACGCTCCTACAATGAGCAGTTCTTC. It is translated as CASSQLPPLRSYNEQFF.

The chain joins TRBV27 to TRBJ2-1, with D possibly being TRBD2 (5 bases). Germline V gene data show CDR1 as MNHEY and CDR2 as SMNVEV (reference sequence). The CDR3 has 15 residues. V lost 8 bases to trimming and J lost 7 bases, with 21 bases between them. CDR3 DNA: TGTGCCAGCTCCCAGGCGGGCGGAACGTGGAATGAGCAGTTCTTC. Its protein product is CASSQAGGTWNEQFF.

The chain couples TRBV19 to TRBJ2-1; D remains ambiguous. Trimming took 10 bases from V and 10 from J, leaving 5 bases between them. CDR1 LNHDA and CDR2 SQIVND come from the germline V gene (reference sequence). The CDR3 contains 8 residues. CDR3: CATGEQFF. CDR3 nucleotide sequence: TGTGCCACCGGGGAGCAGTTCTTC.

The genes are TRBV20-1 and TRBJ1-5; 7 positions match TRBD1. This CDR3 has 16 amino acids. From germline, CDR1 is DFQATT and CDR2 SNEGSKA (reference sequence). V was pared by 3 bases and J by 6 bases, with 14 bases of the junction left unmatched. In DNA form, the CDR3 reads TGCAGTGCTAGGGGACCAACAGGGGAAAGGGGTCAGCCCCAGCATTTT. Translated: CSARGPTGERGQPQHF.

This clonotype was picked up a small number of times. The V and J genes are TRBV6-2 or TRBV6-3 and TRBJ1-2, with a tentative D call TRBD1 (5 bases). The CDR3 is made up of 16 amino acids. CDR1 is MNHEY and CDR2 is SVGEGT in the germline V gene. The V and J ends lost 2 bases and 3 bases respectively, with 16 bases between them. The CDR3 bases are TGTGCCAGCAGTTACGACAGAATATTTGGGGACTATGGCTACACCTTC. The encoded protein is CASSYDRIFGDYGYTF.

The CDR3 sequence is CASSPDPGPSETQYF. The DNA for the CDR3 is TGTGCCAGCAGCCCAGATCCAGGGCCCTCGGAGACCCAGTACTTC. The chain links TRBV9 to TRBJ2-5, with D maybe TRBD1 (5 bases). Looked up from germline, CDR1 is SGDLS and CDR2 is YYNGEE. V gave up 4 bases and J gave up 5 bases, with 18 bases separating them. The CDR3 length is 15 residues.

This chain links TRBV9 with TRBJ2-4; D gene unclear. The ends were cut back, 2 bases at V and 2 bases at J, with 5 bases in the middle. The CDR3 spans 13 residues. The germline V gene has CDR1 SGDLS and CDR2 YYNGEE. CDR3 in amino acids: CASSVDPKNIQYF. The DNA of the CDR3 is TGTGCCAGCAGCGTCGATCCCAAAAACATTCAGTACTTC.

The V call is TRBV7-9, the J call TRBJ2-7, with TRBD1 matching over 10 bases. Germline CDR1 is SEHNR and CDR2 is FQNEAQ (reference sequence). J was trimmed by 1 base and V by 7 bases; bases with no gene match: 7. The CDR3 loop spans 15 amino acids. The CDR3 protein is CASTKGQGNSYEQYV. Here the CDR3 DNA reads TGTGCCAGCACCAAGGGACAGGGGAATTCCTACGAGCAGTACGTC.

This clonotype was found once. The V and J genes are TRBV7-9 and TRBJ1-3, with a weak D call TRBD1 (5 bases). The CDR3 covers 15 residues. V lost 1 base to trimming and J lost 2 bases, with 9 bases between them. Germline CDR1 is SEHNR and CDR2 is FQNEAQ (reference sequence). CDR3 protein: CASSLVRGPGNTIYF. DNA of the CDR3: TGTGCCAGCAGCTTAGTTCGGGGACCTGGAAACACCATATATTTT.